This note documents a single TCR beta chain sequence. In its sample, this clone was seen once. The antigen this receptor binds is unknown. The record has no base qualities; no much larger clone is one base away. TCR beta CDR3 regions were sequenced from DNA using the immunoSEQ Assay. Per the source publication's procedure: T cell density was computed as TCR beta template counts normalized to usable DNA estimated by amplifying housekeeping genes. The preseqR package was used to estimate richness by extrapolating to 400,000 templates for PBMC samples and to 120,000 templates for tissue samples. Clonality was defined by subtracting Pielou's evenness from one. Tissue-enriched TCRs were identified through differential abundance testing performed on productive amino-acid clonotypes, with a minimum total count of 5 and an alpha of 0.1. The Jaccard Index and the Morisita Overlap Index were used to measure how much the repertoires overlapped between compartments. GLIPH grouped TCR beta CDR3s together with public tetramer-defined viral CDR3s, and a viral motif had to include at least three viral sequences and show V-gene enrichment. This is the immuneACCESS table as TCRdb keeps it, with only in-frame sequences that have V and J called. A part of the clones is gone; compared with another copy, unresolved V genes explain less than half, and the rest is unexplained. Clone size and V and J calls were adopted from that table, with D and trimming inferred from the DNA. For this sample there are approximately 61,000 clones; roughly 89% appear just once. Less than 6% of the sample is taken by the ten largest.

The CDR3, from cysteine to phenylalanine, totals 17 residues. Only the CDR3 portion is preserved as DNA: 51 bases, with reading frame beginning at the first base. Based on the germline V gene, the CDR1 and CDR2 sequences are SGHVS and FNYEAQ. The record originates from a study of T cells in localized non-small cell lung cancer (dated by TCRdb to 2018 to 2020). Turning to the overall study: Comparing tumors with uninvolved tumor-adjacent lungs, the study looked at the T cell repertoires of roughly 250 patients with early-stage NSCLC. The cohort comprised roughly 240 treatment-naïve NSCLC patients with resected, localized lung tumors. A mean age of roughly 66 years was recorded for the NSCLC patients, of whom more than 120 were male and about 100 were female.

At diagnosis, peripheral blood, uninvolved tumor-adjacent lung and tumor were collected and were preserved as a mix of fresh-frozen and FFPE material. For TCR repertoire profiling, blood samples were analyzed as peripheral blood mononuclear cells. Overall study results and their limits: Longer overall survival was associated with higher blood T cell density, whereas shorter survival was associated with higher adjacent-lung clonality. Multi-region tumor sequencing was not performed, so intratumor heterogeneity could not be excluded. Because the study design was exploratory, TCR variables were selected using unadjusted p-values without false-discovery rate correction. A median of around 50 of the top 100 tumor clones turned up in the paired uninvolved adjacent lung, and around 27 of those clones also ranked among the top 100 of that same adjacent lung. Uninvolved tumor-adjacent lung showed the highest T cell clonality, higher than tumor, which suggests more focused antigenic responses in the adjacent lung.

The sequence derives from a woman aged 40-75 years with stage I lung adenocarcinoma. Sequenced here: peripheral blood, sampled before any cancer treatment. This chain joins TRBV7-6 to TRBJ2-5; the D gene could be TRBD1 or TRBD2, each one agreeing over 6 bases. The J call is doubtful: the DNA matches TRBJ2-7 better. CDR3 region: CASSPRGQGDRSYEQYF. The nucleotide sequence reads TGTGCCAGCAGCCCCCGGGGGCAGGGCGACCGCTCCTACGAGCAGTACTTC.